The T cell receptor (beta chain) under discussion was sequenced for a study of beta chain features in type 1 diabetes. Study details: Researchers looked at some 110 million sorted cells across all samples. The study, taken as a whole, reports: For TCRB rearrangement, an influence of HLA type remained unresolved here. The study found moderately but significantly shorter TCRB CDR3s in all four CD4+ subsets of Type 1 diabetes patients.

The sequenced template was cDNA made from the entire isolated RNA. Measured with immunoSEQ multiplex PCR; TCRdb has only the in-frame clones, and not every one. The sample carries around 690,000 clones, around 11% recorded once. The trim removed 5 bases at V and 0 bases at J, leaving 3 bases unmatched. The CDR3 is 16 residues long. In germline, CDR1 is MGHDK, CDR2 SYGVNS. In regard to this clone: Antigen: not known.

The chain combines TRBV25-1 with TRBJ2-6; 8 nucleotides agree with TRBD2. The specimen sequenced was naive CD4+ T cells from blood. The TCR was taken from a man aged 25 to 45 with type 1 diabetes. The chain's CDR3 is CASSKSGSSGANVLTF. In nucleotides, the CDR3 is TGTGCCAGCAGTAAAAGCGGGAGCTCTGGGGCCAACGTCCTGACTTTC.